The entry that follows covers one TCR beta chain sequence. Its matching antigen is unknown. The assay was immunoSEQ multiplex PCR, and TCRdb's table has in-frame clones only and misses some. The profile shows 15,000 to 20,000 clones, about three quarters of them singletons. Germline values: CDR1 SEHNR, CDR2 FQNEAQ (reference sequence). This CDR3 spans 15 amino acids. Between the trimmed V and J ends, which lost 3 bases and 4 bases, there was a span of 13 bases. This record belongs to a study of tumor-infiltrating lymphocytes in localized non-small cell lung cancer. Study conclusions and caveats: No T-cell fraction difference was seen between IM1 and IM2 tumors.

The source of this sequence is a human donor with non-small cell lung cancer. J is TRBJ1-5 and V is TRBV7-9; weak D call: TRBD1 (6 bases). Sequenced material: lung tumor tissue. Here the CDR3 reads CASSLAGQGNQPQHF. The CDR3 DNA sequence: TGTGCCAGCAGCTTGGCGGGGCAGGGGAATCAGCCCCAGCATTTT. The full variable domain, completed using reference TRBV7-9 and TRBJ1-5, is DTGVSQNPRHKITKRGQNVTFRCDPISEHNRLYWYRQTLGQGPEFLTYFQNEAQLEKSRLLSDRFSAERPKGSFSTLEIQRTEQGDSAMYLCASSLAGQGNQPQHFGDGTRLSIL.